This T cell receptor beta chain stems from a study of control samples from healthy donors and cancer patients. With 4 bases removed from V and 8 bases from J, the gap between germline ends came to 14 bases. Per the germline V gene, CDR1 is LGHDT and CDR2 is YNNKEL (reference sequence). The CDR3 covers 14 residues. Libraries were prepared by immunoSEQ multiplex PCR; TCRdb keeps only in-frame clonotypes and omits some of them. The top ten clones hold under 2.5% of a sample with some 64,000 clones, around 87% of them seen once. The TCR was taken from a woman in her 50s with head and neck cancer. The chain is built from TRBV3-1 (or the pseudogene TRBV3-2) and TRBJ1-4; D perhaps matches TRBD1 (6 bases). Sequences were obtained from PBMCs. CDR3 residues: CASSLQGRDEKLFF. CDR3 coding DNA: TGTGCCAGCAGCCTGCAGGGGCGCGACGAAAAACTGTTTTTT.